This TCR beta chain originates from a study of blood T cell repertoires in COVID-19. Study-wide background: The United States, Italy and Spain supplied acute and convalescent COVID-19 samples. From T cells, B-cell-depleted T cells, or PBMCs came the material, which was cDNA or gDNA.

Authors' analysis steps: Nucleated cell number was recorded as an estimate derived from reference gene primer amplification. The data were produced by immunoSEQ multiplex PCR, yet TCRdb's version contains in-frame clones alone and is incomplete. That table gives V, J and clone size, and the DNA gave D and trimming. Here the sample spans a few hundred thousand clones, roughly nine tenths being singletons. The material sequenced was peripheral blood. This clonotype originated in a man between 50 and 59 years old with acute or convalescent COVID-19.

CDR3 protein: CASSEGPQTTGTEAFF. DNA of the CDR3: TGTGCCAGCAGTGAGGGCCCACAGACGACGGGGACTGAAGCTTTCTTT. The chain carries TRBV2 and TRBJ1-1; no clear D gene. Between the trimmed V and J ends, which lost 3 bases and 5 bases, there was a span of 19 bases. This CDR3 has 16 amino acids. CDR1 is SNHLY, CDR2 FYNNEI, per germline. Combining the CDR3 with reference TRBV2 and TRBJ1-1 gives the whole variable domain EPEVTQTPSHQVTQMGQEVILRCVPISNHLYFYWYRQILGQKVEFLVSFYNNEISEKSEIFDDQFSVERPDGSNFTLKIRSTKLEDSAMYFCASSEGPQTTGTEAFFGQGTRLTVV.